The present T cell receptor beta chain was sequenced within a study of blood T cells in healthy people across ages. V shed 6 bases, J shed 7 bases, and the junction held 5 bases outside the gene matches. The germline gives CDR1 MNHEY, CDR2 SVGAGI. This CDR3 has 13 residues. Then a second PCR, running about 6 to 12 cycles, was carried out with a sample-barcoded 5' primer and a J-beta primer mix. TCRdb re-called the 5' RACE reads with MiXCR, one entry per CDR3 protein. This table has hundreds of thousands of distinct CDR3 sequences, 58% appearing once. The rearrangement joins TRBV6-5 to TRBJ1-2; 10 bases are shared with TRBD1. Source material: blood. The TCR originated in a man between 60 and 75 years old in good health. In DNA form, the CDR3 reads TGTGCCAGCAGCGGACAGGGGGGATCTGGCTACACCTTC. The encoded protein is CASSGQGGSGYTF.